The sequence of this T cell receptor (beta chain) was determined in a study of CD8 T cell repertoires and HIV-1 epitope variants. Study overall: Separate wells received one of Twenty-five Gag or Nef variant peptides.

This table comes from immunoSEQ multiplex PCR, and its TCRdb copy is limited to in-frame clones, with some not included. The repertoire holds around 6,100 clones, with about 66% as singletons. The V gene's germline CDR1 is SGHRS and CDR2 YFSETQ. The CDR3 runs to 14 residues. V was trimmed by 3 bases and J by 3 bases, leaving 12 bases between them. To note about this clone: As yet, its antigen is unknown.

The J gene is TRBJ1-2, the V gene TRBV5-1, with a weak D call TRBD1 (5 bases). The receptor's source is a male donor with HIV. Input material: cultured CD8+ T cells derived from PBMCs. Written as DNA, the CDR3 is TGCGCCAGCAGCTGGGAACAGGACGACTATGGCTACACCTTC. Residues: CASSWEQDDYGYTF.